This is a list of T cell receptor beta chains from one sample in a study of T cell repertoires in cytomegalovirus infection. One entry per CDR3 protein results from TCRdb running MiXCR on the reads. The sample lists 200,000 or so distinct CDR3 sequences; roughly 28% were seen once. Material for sequencing was PBMCs. These receptors came from a human donor in good health (CMV status not recorded). Some clones in this sample may be carry-over from other donors' samples. CDR3s include the opening cysteine and the closing phenylalanine or tryptophan. A D gene is named only where the DNA matches it firmly. Clone size is stated in some rows and not others, as once, few, many or a class when expanded.

CDR3 protein: CAISVDRESEAFF; CDR3 DNA: TGTGCCATCAGTGTGGACAGGGAATCTGAAGCTTTCTTT; V gene: TRBV10-3; clone size: many; D gene: TRBD1; J gene: TRBJ1-1
CDR3 protein: CASMYGGGGGNTEAFF; CDR3 DNA: TGTGCCAGCATGTACGGGGGGGGAGGAGGGAACACTGAAGCTTTCTTT; V gene: TRBV6-6; clone size: once; D gene: NA; J gene: TRBJ1-1
CDR3 protein: CASSLAGALSYGYTF; CDR3 DNA: TGTGCCAGCAGCTTAGCAGGGGCGCTCAGCTATGGCTACACCTTC; V gene: TRBV7-9; clone size: NA; D gene: NA; J gene: TRBJ1-2
CDR3 protein: CASMVGGGLLNEQFF; CDR3 DNA: TGTGCCAGCATGGTTGGCGGGGGGCTCTTAAATGAGCAGTTCTTC; V gene: TRBV12-3/TRBV12-4; clone size: few; D gene: TRBD2; J gene: TRBJ2-1
CDR3 protein: CASSQRTGPRGIQPQHF; CDR3 DNA: TGCGCCAGCAGCCAAAGGACAGGGCCTAGAGGGATCCAGCCCCAGCATTTT; V gene: TRBV4-1; clone size: NA; D gene: TRBD1; J gene: TRBJ1-5
CDR3 protein: CASTLGDRVYNEQFF; CDR3 DNA: TGTGCCAGCACCCTGGGGGACAGGGTATACAATGAGCAGTTCTTC; V gene: TRBV5-6; clone size: NA; D gene: TRBD1; J gene: TRBJ2-1
CDR3 protein: CASTLGDNTEAFF; CDR3 DNA: TGTGCCAGTACCCTAGGGGACAACACTGAAGCTTTCTTT; V gene: TRBV19; clone size: NA; D gene: NA; J gene: TRBJ1-1
CDR3 protein: CASSFLAGDYNEQFF; CDR3 DNA: TGCGCCAGCAGCTTTCTAGCGGGGGATTACAATGAGCAGTTCTTC; V gene: TRBV5-1; clone size: few; D gene: TRBD2; J gene: TRBJ2-1
CDR3 protein: CASTLTGALNQPQHF; CDR3 DNA: TGTGCCAGCACCCTGACAGGGGCCCTCAATCAGCCCCAGCATTTT; V gene: TRBV12-3/TRBV12-4; clone size: NA; D gene: TRBD1; J gene: TRBJ1-5
CDR3 protein: CASSQDGTLMPQHF; CDR3 DNA: TGCGCCAGCAGCCAAGACGGGACGTTAATGCCCCAGCATTTT; V gene: TRBV4-1; clone size: NA; D gene: NA; J gene: TRBJ1-5
CDR3 protein: CASTQGGNQPQHF; CDR3 DNA: TGTGCCAGCACACAAGGGGGCAATCAGCCCCAGCATTTT; V gene: TRBV6-5; clone size: few; D gene: NA; J gene: TRBJ1-5
CDR3 protein: CASSLEGPGDEQFF; CDR3 DNA: TGTGCCAGCAGCTTGGAGGGGCCCGGCGATGAGCAGTTCTTC; V gene: TRBV5-4; clone size: few; D gene: NA; J gene: TRBJ2-1
CDR3 protein: CASSFRPDRGPVSTQYF; CDR3 DNA: TGTGCCAGCAGCTTTCGACCGGACAGGGGGCCGGTATCAACCCAGTACTTC; V gene: TRBV7-8; clone size: NA; D gene: TRBD1; J gene: TRBJ2-5
CDR3 protein: CASSLKGALNTEAFF; CDR3 DNA: TGTGCCAGCAGCTTGAAGGGGGCGCTGAACACTGAAGCTTTCTTT; V gene: TRBV5-4; clone size: NA; D gene: TRBD1; J gene: TRBJ1-1
CDR3 protein: CASAKGGAGTEAFF; CDR3 DNA: TGTGCCAGCGCCAAAGGGGGCGCGGGCACTGAAGCTTTCTTT; V gene: TRBV7-3; clone size: few; D gene: TRBD1; J gene: TRBJ1-1
CDR3 protein: CSASQGGGQPQHF; CDR3 DNA: TGCAGTGCTTCACAGGGGGGGGGGCAGCCCCAGCATTTT; V gene: TRBV20-1; clone size: NA; D gene: TRBD1; J gene: TRBJ1-5
CDR3 protein: CASKSLRDDNSPLHF; CDR3 DNA: TGTGCCAGCAAAAGCCTCCGGGACGATAATTCACCCCTCCACTTT; V gene: TRBV7-2; clone size: NA; D gene: NA; J gene: TRBJ1-6
CDR3 protein: CAIGGLPLSGYEQYF; CDR3 DNA: TGTGCCATCGGAGGGTTACCCCTATCCGGGTACGAGCAGTACTTC; V gene: TRBV10-3; clone size: once; D gene: NA; J gene: TRBJ2-7
CDR3 protein: CSARARQFYEQYF; CDR3 DNA: TGCAGTGCTAGAGCTAGGCAGTTCTACGAGCAGTACTTC; V gene: TRBV20-1; clone size: few; D gene: NA; J gene: TRBJ2-7
CDR3 protein: CASSESGQGARGYTF; CDR3 DNA: TGTGCCAGCAGTGAAAGCGGACAGGGGGCGAGGGGCTACACCTTC; V gene: TRBV6-1; clone size: NA; D gene: TRBD1; J gene: TRBJ1-2
CDR3 protein: CASSRTSGGSKVGEQYF; CDR3 DNA: TGTGCCAGCAGCCGCACGTCAGGGGGGTCTAAGGTTGGCGAGCAGTACTTC; V gene: TRBV7-6; clone size: NA; D gene: NA; J gene: TRBJ2-7
CDR3 protein: CASTDDNEQFF; CDR3 DNA: TGTGCCAGCACCGATGACAATGAGCAGTTCTTC; V gene: TRBV19; clone size: NA; D gene: NA; J gene: TRBJ2-1
CDR3 protein: CASRGWTGRDTEAFF; CDR3 DNA: TGTGCCAGCAGGGGCTGGACGGGGCGTGACACTGAAGCTTTCTTT; V gene: TRBV6-2/TRBV6-3; clone size: NA; D gene: NA; J gene: TRBJ1-1
CDR3 protein: CASRGQGHTGELFF; CDR3 DNA: TGTGCCAGCAGGGGACAGGGTCACACCGGGGAGCTGTTTTTT; V gene: TRBV2; clone size: NA; D gene: TRBD1; J gene: TRBJ2-2
CDR3 protein: CASRTETQETQYF; CDR3 DNA: TGTGCCAGCAGAACAGAAACCCAAGAGACCCAGTACTTC; V gene: TRBV12-3/TRBV12-4; clone size: few; D gene: NA; J gene: TRBJ2-5
CDR3 protein: CASSLAKGLLGTDTQYF; CDR3 DNA: TGTGCCAGCAGCTTGGCCAAGGGACTCTTGGGCACAGATACGCAGTATTTT; V gene: TRBV5-8; clone size: many; D gene: NA; J gene: TRBJ2-3
CDR3 protein: CASSLNLMGTGELFF; CDR3 DNA: TGTGCCAGCAGCTTGAACCTGATGGGCACCGGGGAGCTGTTTTTT; V gene: TRBV7-9; clone size: once; D gene: NA; J gene: TRBJ2-2
CDR3 protein: CASSLLSGDRANQPQHF; CDR3 DNA: TGTGCCAGCAGTTTATTATCGGGGGACAGGGCTAATCAGCCCCAGCATTTT; V gene: TRBV27; clone size: NA; D gene: TRBD1; J gene: TRBJ1-5
CDR3 protein: CAISEPRARGNEQFF; CDR3 DNA: TGTGCCATCAGTGAGCCCCGGGCGCGCGGGAATGAGCAGTTCTTC; V gene: TRBV10-3; clone size: NA; D gene: NA; J gene: TRBJ2-1
CDR3 protein: CASSLEGAGDSPLHF; CDR3 DNA: TGTGCCAGCAGCTTAGAGGGGGCCGGTGATTCACCCCTCCACTTT; V gene: TRBV7-2; clone size: NA; D gene: TRBD1; J gene: TRBJ1-6